This T cell receptor (beta chain) was identified in a study of T cell repertoires in cytomegalovirus infection. For the study at large: It can be stated that public TCR beta signatures indicated CMV infection as well as a matching HLA type. Findings of the study overall: The ex vivo response was dominated by HLA-C-restricted CMV-specific TCR beta clonotypes.

V lost 8 bases, J lost 0 bases, and 7 bases stayed unmatched. The CDR3 consists of 15 residues. Germline assignment: CDR1 SEHNR and CDR2 FQNEAQ (reference sequence). This clonotype was observed many times. Its antigen remains unknown. Each CDR3 protein gets one entry after TCRdb re-called the reads with MiXCR. Among under 600,000 distinct CDR3 sequences listed, about 15% were seen once. The sample comprised CD8+ T cells from PBMCs. The TCR was taken from a human donor in good health (CMV status not recorded). Some clones in this sample may be carry-over from other donors' samples. This chain uses TRBV7-9 with TRBJ2-1; 7 positions match TRBD2. The CDR3 region has the DNA TGTGCCAGCGATCGACTAGCCCACTCCTACAATGAGCAGTTCTTC. Residues: CASDRLAHSYNEQFF.